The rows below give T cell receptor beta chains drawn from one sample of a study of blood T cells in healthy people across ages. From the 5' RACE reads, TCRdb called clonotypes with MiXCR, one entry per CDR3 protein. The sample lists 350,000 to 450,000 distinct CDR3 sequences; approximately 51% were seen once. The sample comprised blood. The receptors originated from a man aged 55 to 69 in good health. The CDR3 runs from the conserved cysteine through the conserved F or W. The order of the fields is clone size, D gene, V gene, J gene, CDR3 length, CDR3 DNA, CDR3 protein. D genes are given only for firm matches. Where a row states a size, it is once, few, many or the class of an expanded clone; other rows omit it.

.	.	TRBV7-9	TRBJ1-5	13	TGTGCCAGCAGCTTAGGAGGGGCCCGGCCCCAGCATTTT	CASSLGGARPQHF
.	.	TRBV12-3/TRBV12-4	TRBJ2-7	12	TGTGCCAGCAGTTTATTCAGCTGCGAGCAGTACTTC	CASSLFSCEQYF
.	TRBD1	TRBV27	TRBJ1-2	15	TGTGCCAGCAGCCGGGGACAGGCGAGTATCTATGGCTACACCTTC	CASSRGQASIYGYTF
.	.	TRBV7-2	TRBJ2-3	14	TGTGCCAGCAGCCCGGGCCAGCGAGTAGATACGCAGTATTTT	CASSPGQRVDTQYF
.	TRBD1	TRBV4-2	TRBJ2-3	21	TGTGCCAGCAGCCAAGGGGTGTTCGTATCCGGGGACAGGGCCCGCACAGATACGCAGTATTTT	CASSQGVFVSGDRARTDTQYF
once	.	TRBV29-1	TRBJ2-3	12	TGCAACGTTGCAGGCGACACAGATACGCAGTATTTT	CNVAGDTDTQYF
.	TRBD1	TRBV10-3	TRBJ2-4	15	TGTGCCATCAGTGATTCGACAGGGCCCCCAAACATTCAGTACTTC	CAISDSTGPPNIQYF
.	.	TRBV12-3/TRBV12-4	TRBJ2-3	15	TGTGCCAGCAGTTCCGGGACGTATAGCACAGATACGCAGTATTTT	CASSSGTYSTDTQYF
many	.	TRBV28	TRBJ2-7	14	TGTGCCAGCAGTTTCGGAGTCGGGCACCTAGGGCAGTACTTC	CASSFGVGHLGQYF
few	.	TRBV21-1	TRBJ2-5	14	TGTGCCAGCAGCAAGATGGGCCCCCTTGCGACCCAGTACTTC	CASSKMGPLATQYF
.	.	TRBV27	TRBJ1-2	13	TGTGCCAGCAGTCCCGCTTTCGGGGATGGCTACACCTTC	CASSPAFGDGYTF
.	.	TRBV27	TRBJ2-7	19	TGTGCCAGCAGTTTATTGGGGGGCCAGGGGGTGAAGGAATCCTACGAGCAGTACTTC	CASSLLGGQGVKESYEQYF
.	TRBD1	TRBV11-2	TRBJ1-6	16	TGTGCCAGCAGCGCACACAGACAGGGTGGGAATTCACCCCTCCACTTT	CASSAHRQGGNSPLHF
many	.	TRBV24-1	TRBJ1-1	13	TGTGCCACCAGTGATCCCAACACCCCTGAAGCTTTCTTT	CATSDPNTPEAFF
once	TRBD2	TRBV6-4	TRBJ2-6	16	TGTGCCAGCAGTGACGGTGGGGGGGCTGGGGCCAACGTCCTGACTTTC	CASSDGGGAGANVLTF
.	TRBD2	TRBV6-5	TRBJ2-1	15	TGTGCCAGCAGTAGAGCGGGAGGACGAAACAATGAGCAGTTCTTC	CASSRAGGRNNEQFF
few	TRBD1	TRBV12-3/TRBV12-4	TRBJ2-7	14	TGTGCCAGCAAGCCGGGACAGGCCAGTCCCGAGCAGTACTTC	CASKPGQASPEQYF
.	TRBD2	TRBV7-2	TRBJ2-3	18	TGTGCCAGCAGCTTAGTGCCGCTAGCGGGAGGGAGCACAGATACGCAGTATTTT	CASSLVPLAGGSTDTQYF
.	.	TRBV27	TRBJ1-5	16	TGTGCCAGCAGTTTAGGGACTTCCTATAGCAATCAGCCCCAGCATTTT	CASSLGTSYSNQPQHF
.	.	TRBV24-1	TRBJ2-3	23	TGTGCCACCAGTGATTTTAATCCGCTCTGGATCCCTTCCTCGGGGGATCGCACAGATACGCAGTATTTT	CATSDFNPLWIPSSGDRTDTQYF
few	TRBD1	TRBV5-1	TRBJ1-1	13	TGCGCCAGCAGCTGGGACAGGGGGGCTGAAGCTTTCTTT	CASSWDRGAEAFF
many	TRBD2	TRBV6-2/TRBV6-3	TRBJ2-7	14	TGTGCCAGCAGTTACGGGGGACTATACGGCGAGCAGTACTTC	CASSYGGLYGEQYF
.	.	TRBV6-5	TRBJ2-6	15	TGTGCCAGCAGTTACTCGAACTCCGGGGCCAACGTCCTGACTTTC	CASSYSNSGANVLTF
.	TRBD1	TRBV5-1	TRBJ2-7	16	TGCGCCAGCAGCCCCGGGGGACAGGGATCAACCTACGAGCAGTACTTC	CASSPGGQGSTYEQYF
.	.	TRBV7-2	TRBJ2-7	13	TGTGCCAGCACACGTAGTCGGACCTACGAGCAGTACTTC	CASTRSRTYEQYF
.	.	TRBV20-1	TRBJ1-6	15	TGCAGTGCTAGCCCCCCGGCCTCCTATAATTCACCCCTCCACTTT	CSASPPASYNSPLHF
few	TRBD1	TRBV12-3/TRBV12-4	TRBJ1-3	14	TGTGCCAGCAGTCGACAGGGTACTGGAAACACCATATATTTT	CASSRQGTGNTIYF
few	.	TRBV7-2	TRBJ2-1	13	TGTGCCAGCCGGGGGGACAGCTACAATGAGCAGTTCTTC	CASRGDSYNEQFF
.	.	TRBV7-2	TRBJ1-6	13	TGTGCCAGCAGCACTCCGGGACTTATCCCCTTCCACTTT	CASSTPGLIPFHF
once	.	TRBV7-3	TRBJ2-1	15	TGTGCCAGCAGCCTTTCGACAGCCGCTTTCAATGAGCAGTTCTTC	CASSLSTAAFNEQFF
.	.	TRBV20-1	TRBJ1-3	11	TGCAGTGCTCCGGACGGAAACACCATATATTTT	CSAPDGNTIYF
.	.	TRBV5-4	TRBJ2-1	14	TGTGCCAGCAGCGGCCGGGACACGAACAATGAGCAGTTCTTC	CASSGRDTNNEQFF
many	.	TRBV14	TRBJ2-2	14	TGTGCCAGCAGCCAGGGGTTAAGCACCGGGGAGCTGTTTTTT	CASSQGLSTGELFF
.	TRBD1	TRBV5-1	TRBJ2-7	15	TGCGCCACCCGTCTCGGGACAGGGAGGTCCTACGAGCAGTACTTC	CATRLGTGRSYEQYF
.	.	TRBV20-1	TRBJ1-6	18	TGCAGTGCTAGGTTGAATAGGGGCCCTAGCTCCTGTAATTCACCCCTCCACTTT	CSARLNRGPSSCNSPLHF
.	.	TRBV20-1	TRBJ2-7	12	TGCAGTGCTAGAGTCGACCCCTACGAGCAGTACTTC	CSARVDPYEQYF
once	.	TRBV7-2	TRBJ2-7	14	TGTGCCAGCAGCTTATTAGGGGCCACCTACGAGCAGTACTTC	CASSLLGATYEQYF
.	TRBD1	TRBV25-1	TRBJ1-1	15	TGTGCCAGCAGTGCACCGGGACAGGGAGGTTCCCGGGCTTTCTTT	CASSAPGQGGSRAFF
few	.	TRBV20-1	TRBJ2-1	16	TGCAGTGCTAGAGATAGTCAGAGCGGCCCTTGGGGTGAGCAGTTCTTC	CSARDSQSGPWGEQFF
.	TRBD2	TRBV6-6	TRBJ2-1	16	TGTGCCAGCAGTTACCGTCTAGCGGGGGGAAACAATGAGCAGTTCTTC	CASSYRLAGGNNEQFF
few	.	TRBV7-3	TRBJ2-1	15	TGTGCCAGCAGCCACGGGGCAGGGGCGGGCAATGAGCAGTTCTTC	CASSHGAGAGNEQFF
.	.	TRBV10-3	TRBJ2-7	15	TGTGCCATCAGTGAGCAACCACCCCGAACGGACGAGCAGTACTTC	CAISEQPPRTDEQYF
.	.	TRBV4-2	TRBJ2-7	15	TGTGCCGGCAGCCAAGTCCCCGTCGGAGTCTACGAGCAGTACTTC	CAGSQVPVGVYEQYF
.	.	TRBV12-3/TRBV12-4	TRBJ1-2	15	TGTGCCAGCAGGTTGTCTCAGGGAGCTAACTATGGCTACACCTTC	CASRLSQGANYGYTF
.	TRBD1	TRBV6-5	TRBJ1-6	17	TGTGCCAGCAGTTACTCGGGCAGGGGGCACATGGTTTCACCCCTCCACTTT	CASSYSGRGHMVSPLHF
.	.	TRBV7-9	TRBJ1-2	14	TGTGCCAGCAGCTTGCAGGGCGTTGGGTATGGCTACACCTTC	CASSLQGVGYGYTF
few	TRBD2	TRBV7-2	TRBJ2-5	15	TGTGCCAGCAGCGTGACTAGCGGGAGCATGGAGACCCAGTACTTC	CASSVTSGSMETQYF
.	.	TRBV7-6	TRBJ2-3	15	TGTGCCAGCACCACCGGGACGACTAGCACAGATACGCAGTATTTT	CASTTGTTSTDTQYF
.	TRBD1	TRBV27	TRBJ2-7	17	TGTGCCAGCAGTTTATTAGTTTCCGGACAGGGGGGTTACGAGCAGTACTTC	CASSLLVSGQGGYEQYF
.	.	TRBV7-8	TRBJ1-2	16	TGTGCCAGCAGCCCCGATGTAAGGGGCGTCGGCTATGGCTACACCTTC	CASSPDVRGVGYGYTF
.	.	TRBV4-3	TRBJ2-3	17	TGCGCCAGCAGCCAAGATCTAGGGGGGGGGGCGACAGATACGCAGTATTTT	CASSQDLGGGATDTQYF
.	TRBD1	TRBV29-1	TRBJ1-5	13	TGCAGCGTCATAGACAGGGGGGGTCAGCCCCAGCATTTT	CSVIDRGGQPQHF
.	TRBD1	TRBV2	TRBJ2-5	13	TGTGCCAGCAGTCGGGACAGAGGCAATGAGCAGTACTTC	CASSRDRGNEQYF
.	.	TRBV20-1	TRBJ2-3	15	TGCAGTGCGAGAACCGGGACGAGCGACACAGGTACGCAGTATTTT	CSARTGTSDTGTQYF